This T cell receptor beta chain was recovered during a study of cytomegalovirus exposure and HLA in healthy donors. The PCR had 60 Vbeta and 13 Jbeta primers. The assay was immunoSEQ multiplex PCR, and TCRdb's table has in-frame clones only and misses some. The sample holds more than 150,000 clones; around 80% are singletons and the top ten take more than 1.4%. The sequence was obtained from a male donor in good health and CMV-seronegative. The sequenced sample was PBMCs.

DNA of the CDR3: TGTGCCAGCAGCCCCACTATCGACAGGGAAGGCTATGGCTACACCTTC. This sequence encodes CASSPTIDREGYGYTF. The chain uses TRBV9 and TRBJ1-2, with 7 bases that match TRBD1. The CDR3 runs 16 residues. Germline V gene lookup returns CDR1 SGDLS and CDR2 YYNGEE. V trimming: 4 bases; J trimming: 4 bases; junction bases outside the gene matches: 13.